The source of this TCR beta chain is a study of T-cell memory formation after mild COVID-19. The length of the CDR3 is 11 residues. CDR1 SEHNR and CDR2 FQNEAQ come from the germline V gene (reference sequence). V was clipped by 5 bases and J by 9 bases, with 8 bases between them. TCRdb processed the 5' RACE reads anew with MiXCR; each CDR3 protein has one entry. The sample consists of approximately 240,000 distinct CDR3 sequences, approximately 16% of them appearing once. Sequenced material: PBMCs or a T cell subset sorted from them (not recorded which). This chain links TRBV7-9 with TRBJ2-1; D gene uncertain. The origin of this receptor is a man aged 18 to 29 who had mild COVID-19 (a few samples of this study predate the infection). Cell type and time point are not known. The CDR3 protein is CASSRWGEQFF. The CDR3 bases are TGTGCCAGCAGCCGCTGGGGTGAGCAGTTCTTC.